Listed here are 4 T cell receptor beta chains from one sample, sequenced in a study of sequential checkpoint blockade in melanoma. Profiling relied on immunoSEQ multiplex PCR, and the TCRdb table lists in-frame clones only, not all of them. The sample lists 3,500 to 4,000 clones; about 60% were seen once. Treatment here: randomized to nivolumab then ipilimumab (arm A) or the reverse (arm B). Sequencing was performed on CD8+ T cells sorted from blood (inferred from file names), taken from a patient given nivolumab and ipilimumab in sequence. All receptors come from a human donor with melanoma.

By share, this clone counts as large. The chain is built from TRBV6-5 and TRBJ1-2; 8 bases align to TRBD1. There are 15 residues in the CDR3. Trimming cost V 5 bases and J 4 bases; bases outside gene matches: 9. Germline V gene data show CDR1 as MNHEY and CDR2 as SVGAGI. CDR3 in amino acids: CASSPKTGAAYGYTF. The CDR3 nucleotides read TGTGCCAGCAGTCCCAAGACAGGGGCTGCCTATGGCTACACCTTC.

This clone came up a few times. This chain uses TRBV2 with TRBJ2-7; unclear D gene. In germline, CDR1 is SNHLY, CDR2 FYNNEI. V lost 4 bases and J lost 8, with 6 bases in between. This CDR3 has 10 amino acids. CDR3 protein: CASSGEQQYF. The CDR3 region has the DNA TGTGCCAGCAGTGGAGAGCAGCAGTACTTC.

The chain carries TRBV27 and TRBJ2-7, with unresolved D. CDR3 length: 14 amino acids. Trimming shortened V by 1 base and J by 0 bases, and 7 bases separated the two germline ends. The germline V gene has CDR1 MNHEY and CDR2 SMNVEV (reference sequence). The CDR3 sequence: CASSLFSSSYEQYF. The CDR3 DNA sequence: TGTGCCAGCAGTTTATTTTCCAGCTCCTACGAGCAGTACTTC.

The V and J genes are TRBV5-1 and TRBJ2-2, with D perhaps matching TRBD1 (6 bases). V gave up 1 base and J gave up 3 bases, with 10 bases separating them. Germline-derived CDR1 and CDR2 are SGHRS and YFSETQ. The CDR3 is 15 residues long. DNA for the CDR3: TGCGCCAGCAGCTTGCTGGGGGCCGACACCGGGGAGCTGTTTTTT. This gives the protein CASSLLGADTGELFF.